These 25 T cell receptor beta chains were sequenced from one sample in a study of shared clonotypes between healthy human individuals. Sequencing was performed with immunoSEQ multiplex PCR; in TCRdb, only in-frame clones are kept and a portion is missing. The sample has about 2.3 million clones; 85% to 95% are singletons. The material sequenced was naive CD4+ T cells from PBMCs. Subset described: CD45RA+ positively selected. The source is a man aged 18 to 29 in good health. Some clones in this sample may be carry-over from other donors' samples.

The chain couples TRBV5-1 to TRBJ1-4; TRBD1 matches 9 bases. Germline CDR1 reads SGHRS; CDR2 reads YFSETQ. After removal of 6 bases from V and 0 bases from J, the junction contained 6 bases not matched to a gene. The CDR3 is 16 residues long. As DNA, the CDR3 is TGCGCCAGCAAGTCGGGGACAGGGTCAACTAATGAAAAACTGTTTTTT. This translates into CASKSGTGSTNEKLFF.

To note about this clone: Other nucleotide sequences in the sample specify the same CDR3. CDR3 sequence (DNA): TGTGCCAGCAGTTACCCGGGCGGGGAGCAGTACTTC. Its translation: CASSYPGGEQYF. The V and J genes are TRBV6-5 and TRBJ2-7; D may be TRBD2 (5 bases). The germline V and J ends were trimmed by 2 bases and 7 bases, with 9 bases remaining between them. CDR3 length: 12 residues. The germline V gene has CDR1 MNHEY and CDR2 SVGAGI.

This chain links TRBV25-1 with TRBJ1-4, with TRBD1 matching over 7 bases. Germline values: CDR1 MGHDK, CDR2 SYGVNS. J gave up 7 bases and V 3 bases, and 11 bases lay outside the gene matches. The CDR3 has 16 residues. The CDR3 sequence is CASSESTTGRSEKLFF. In DNA form, the CDR3 reads TGTGCCAGCAGTGAGTCCACGACAGGGAGGAGTGAAAAACTGTTTTTT.

The chain links TRBV5-1 to TRBJ1-2; 10 nucleotides align to TRBD1. The J segment lost 5 bases and the V segment lost 4 bases, leaving 8 bases of the junction unmatched. The germline V gene encodes CDR1 SGHRS and CDR2 YFSETQ. The length of the CDR3 is 15 residues. The CDR3 DNA reads TGCGCCAGCAGCCCGGACGACAGGGGGCGGTATGGCTACACCTTC. It encodes CASSPDDRGRYGYTF.

The chain uses TRBV29-1 and TRBJ2-1; 7 positions agree with TRBD1. The CDR3 spans 17 residues. Germline values: CDR1 SQVTM, CDR2 ANQGSEA. The trim removed 4 bases at V and 1 base at J, leaving 13 bases unmatched. The CDR3 bases are TGCAGCGTTGTAATAATGAGCAGGGGGTGGTCCTACAATGAGCAGTTCTTC. Translation: CSVVIMSRGWSYNEQFF.

The chain carries TRBV12-2 and TRBJ1-5; the D segment call TRBD1 is taken from the table without a DNA check. TRBV12-2 is noted as a pseudogene. This CDR3 region has 15 residues. Here the CDR3 DNA reads TGTGCAAGTCCTGCCGACAGGAGAACAAATCAGCCCCAGCATTTT. The encoded protein is CASPADRRTNQPQHF.

This chain connects TRBV7-8 to TRBJ2-5; 7 bases are shared with TRBD1. The germline gives CDR1 SGHVS, CDR2 FQNEAQ. CDR3 size: 15 residues. Germline trimming cut 6 bases from V and 4 bases from J; bases unmatched to any gene: 11. CDR3 sequence reads: CASRRQGNQGETQYF. As DNA, the CDR3 is TGTGCCAGCAGGAGACAGGGCAACCAGGGAGAGACCCAGTACTTC. The complete variable domain, with remaining parts taken from reference TRBV7-8 and TRBJ2-5, reads GAGVSQSPRYKVAKRGQDVALRCDPISGHVSLFWYQQALGQGPEFLTYFQNEAQLDKSGLPSDRFFAERPEGSVSTLKIQRTQQEDSAVYLCASRRQGNQGETQYFGPGTRLLVL.

The V call is TRBV15, the J call TRBJ1-5; D not certain. Germline V gene data show CDR1 as LNHNV and CDR2 as YYDKDF (reference sequence). With 1 base removed from V and 2 bases from J, the gap between germline ends came to 12 bases. The CDR3 is 16 amino acids. The CDR3 spells CATSRGRRDGNQPQHF. The CDR3 DNA reads TGTGCCACCAGCAGAGGGCGGAGAGATGGCAATCAGCCCCAGCATTTT. The full variable domain, with the rest looked up from reference TRBV15 and TRBJ1-5, is DAMVIQNPRYQVTQFGKPVTLSCSQTLNHNVMYWYQQKSSQAPKLLFHYYDKDFNNEADTPDNFQSRRPNTSFCFLDIRSPGLGDTAMYLCATSRGRRDGNQPQHFGDGTRLSIL.

V gene TRBV28 combines with J gene TRBJ2-1, with D perhaps matching TRBD2 (6 bases). This CDR3 spans 17 amino acids. V was shortened by 4 bases and J by 0 bases, with 16 bases between the two germline ends. Germline CDR1 and CDR2: MDHEN and SYDVKM. The CDR3 reads CASSSFRLDSSYNEQFF. As DNA, the CDR3 is TGTGCCAGCAGTTCATTCCGACTAGACAGCTCCTACAATGAGCAGTTCTTC.

The chain is built from TRBV4-3 and TRBJ1-4; D ambiguous. Deletions cut 4 bases from V and 4 bases from J, with 22 bases between. There are 18 residues in the CDR3. Germline V gene sequence: CDR1 LGHNA, CDR2 YSLEER. The CDR3 region has the DNA TGCGCCAGCAGCCCCCGTGGAAGCTTATGGTTCTTTAATGAAAAACTGTTTTTT. Its protein product is CASSPRGSLWFFNEKLFF.

Comment on this clone: Different DNA sequences within this sample yield the same CDR3. The genes are TRBV9 and TRBJ2-3; TRBD2 aligns across 11 bases. Germline values: CDR1 SGDLS, CDR2 YYNGEE. Trimming at V came to 0 bases and at J to 5 bases, leaving 8 bases not matched to a gene. The CDR3 extends over 17 amino acids. The CDR3 DNA follows: TGTGCCAGCAGCGTAGCTCCACTAGCGGGAGAAGGAGATACGCAGTATTTT. This translates into CASSVAPLAGEGDTQYF.

The chain is built from TRBV5-1 and TRBJ1-2; the D is unclear. The germline gives CDR1 SGHRS, CDR2 YFSETQ. This CDR3 is built from 15 residues. Trimming left V 4 bases short and J 8 bases short, with 21 bases between. As DNA, the CDR3 is TGCGCCAGCAGCCTTAACCCGGGCTCCACTGGGGGCTACACCTTC. Protein sequence: CASSLNPGSTGGYTF.

The rearrangement uses TRBV7-6 and TRBJ1-4; D remains unclear. Per germline, CDR1 SGHVS and CDR2 FNYEAQ. V dropped 3 bases and J dropped 6 bases, with 11 bases sitting between them. The CDR3 consists of 14 residues. CDR3 DNA sequence: TGTGCCAGCAGCTTGGAAAACTGGGATGAAAAACTGTTTTTT. This translates into CASSLENWDEKLFF.

The chain's CDR3 is CASSIPGTSSYNEQFF. As DNA, the CDR3 is TGTGCCAGCAGCATACCAGGGACGAGCTCCTACAATGAGCAGTTCTTC. V is TRBV6-6 and J is TRBJ2-1, with D perhaps given as TRBD1 or TRBD2 (5 bases each). Trimming took 6 bases from V and 0 from J, leaving 15 bases between them. This CDR3 contains 16 residues. Per germline, CDR1 MNHNY and CDR2 SVGAGI (reference sequence).

The chain combines TRBV9 with TRBJ2-7, with 7 bases fitting TRBD1. Trimming took 5 bases from V and 2 from J; bases not matched to a gene: 10. Germline V lookup: CDR1 SGDLS, CDR2 YYNGEE. CDR3 length: 15 amino acids. CDR3 in DNA: TGTGCCAGCAGTGCCTCGGGGACAGCTACCTACGAGCAGTACTTC. This sequence encodes CASSASGTATYEQYF.

V and J are TRBV7-7 and TRBJ1-3, with D tentatively TRBD1 (5 bases). The CDR3 totals 16 residues. Trimming stripped 10 bases from V and 0 bases from J, with 19 bases between. The germline CDR1 and CDR2 sequences are SSHAT and FNYEAQ (reference sequence). CDR3 in amino acids: CATSALPQGSGNTIYF. CDR3 bases: TGTGCCACCTCCGCCCTCCCCCAGGGCTCTGGAAACACCATATATTTT.

The chain recombines TRBV5-1 with TRBJ2-7; D remains ambiguous. The CDR3 spans 14 residues. The germline gives CDR1 SGHRS, CDR2 YFSETQ. Trimming cost V 4 bases and J 0 bases, with 11 bases left between them. The CDR3 loop is CASSMRTDSYEQYF. In DNA, the CDR3 is TGCGCCAGCAGCATGAGGACGGACTCCTACGAGCAGTACTTC.

This clone appeared a single time. Different DNA sequences within this sample yield the same CDR3. The V and J genes are TRBV6-5 and TRBJ2-7; D perhaps matches TRBD1 (6 bases). Between the trimmed V and J ends, which lost 0 bases and 2 bases, there was a span of 11 bases. CDR3 length: 15 residues. Germline V gene data show CDR1 as MNHEY and CDR2 as SVGAGI. DNA of the CDR3: TGTGCCAGCAGTTACTCTGGGGGCAGAACCTACGAGCAGTACTTC. This codes for CASSYSGGRTYEQYF.

This chain connects TRBV28 to TRBJ1-2, with 8 bases that match TRBD1. V shed 5 bases and J 4 bases; nucleotides not matched to a gene: 6. This CDR3 has 14 amino acids. The germline CDR1 and CDR2 sequences are MDHEN and SYDVKM. The DNA of the CDR3 is TGTGCCAGCAGTCGTGGGACAGGAAGCTATGGCTACACCTTC. It yields the protein CASSRGTGSYGYTF.

The V call is TRBV19, the J call TRBJ2-7; D gene ambiguous. The CDR3 length is 14 residues. The germline gives CDR1 LNHDA, CDR2 SQIVND (reference sequence). V lost 6 bases and J 1 base, leaving 13 bases between the germline ends. The CDR3 nucleotides read TGTGCCAGTAGCCCCCAGGATTTATCCTACGAGCAGTACTTC. It yields the protein CASSPQDLSYEQYF. Combining the CDR3 with reference TRBV19 and TRBJ2-7 gives the whole variable domain DGGITQSPKYLFRKEGQNVTLSCEQNLNHDAMYWYRQDPGQGLRLIYYSQIVNDFQKGDIAEGYSVSREKKESFPLTVTSAQKNPTAFYLCASSPQDLSYEQYFGPGTRLTVT.

The J gene is TRBJ2-3, the V gene TRBV28, with D possibly being TRBD2 (6 bases). CDR1 and CDR2 (germline): MDHEN, SYDVKM. V was cut by 6 bases and J by 4 bases, with 11 bases left in between. The CDR3 runs 13 residues. The CDR3 sequence is CASRGTSPDTQYF. The CDR3 DNA reads as TGTGCCAGCAGGGGGACTTCTCCAGATACGCAGTATTTT.

The J gene is TRBJ1-2, the V gene TRBV4-1; no clear D. V lost 1 base, J lost 4 bases, and 13 bases lay in between. CDR3 length equals 15 residues. Germline values: CDR1 MGHRA, CDR2 YSYEKL. The CDR3 nucleotides read TGCGCCAGCAGCCAAGTTGCTAGGAGCGCCTATGGCTACACCTTC. Protein sequence: CASSQVARSAYGYTF.

This sequence joins TRBV28 and TRBJ2-3, with D unresolved. The V end was cut by 3 bases, the J end by 5 bases, with 9 bases between. The length of the CDR3 is 13 residues. The germline V gene encodes CDR1 MDHEN and CDR2 SYDVKM. The chain's CDR3 is CASSFRRRDTQYF. In nucleotides, the CDR3 is TGTGCCAGCAGTTTTCGGCGTCGAGATACGCAGTATTTT.

This chain connects TRBV28 to TRBJ2-7; D not certain. The CDR3 has 14 amino acids. Trimming shortened V by 3 bases and J by 3 bases, and 12 bases separated the two germline ends. The germline CDR1 and CDR2 sequences are MDHEN and SYDVKM. In DNA, the CDR3 is TGTGCCAGCAGTTTTTCGAACGGTGACTACGAGCAGTACTTC. Translated: CASSFSNGDYEQYF.

This sequence joins TRBV9 and TRBJ1-3, with D unresolved. Looked up from germline, CDR1 is SGDLS and CDR2 is YYNGEE. With 4 bases removed from V and 0 bases from J, the gap between germline ends came to 11 bases. This CDR3 has 15 amino acids. The CDR3 region has the DNA TGTGCCAGCAGCCCTCGACATGCCTCTGGAAACACCATATATTTT. Amino acids: CASSPRHASGNTIYF.